This TCR beta chain was captured in a study of blood T cell repertoires in COVID-19. Study in general: Some COVID-19 samples were acute and others convalescent; all came from the United States, Italy and Spain. PBMCs, B-cell-depleted T cells, or T cells provided the cDNA or gDNA that made up the material.

Germline V gives CDR1 SNHLY, CDR2 FYNNEI. V was clipped by 8 bases and J by 5 bases, with 9 bases between them. CDR3 length: 11 amino acids. In the original analysis: Reference gene primers were amplified, and this amplification served to estimate nucleated cell counts. The data were produced by immunoSEQ multiplex PCR, yet TCRdb's version contains in-frame clones alone and is incomplete. V and J calls and clone size are as listed in that table; D and trimming were resolved from the DNA. This table holds 140,000 or so clones, 75% to 90% found once. The receptor was isolated from a human donor in a cohort sampled during active COVID-19. The sample comprised peripheral blood. V and J are TRBV2 and TRBJ1-1; D ambiguous. The CDR3: CASGRGTEAFF. The CDR3 DNA reads TGTGCCAGCGGGCGGGGAACTGAAGCTTTCTTT.